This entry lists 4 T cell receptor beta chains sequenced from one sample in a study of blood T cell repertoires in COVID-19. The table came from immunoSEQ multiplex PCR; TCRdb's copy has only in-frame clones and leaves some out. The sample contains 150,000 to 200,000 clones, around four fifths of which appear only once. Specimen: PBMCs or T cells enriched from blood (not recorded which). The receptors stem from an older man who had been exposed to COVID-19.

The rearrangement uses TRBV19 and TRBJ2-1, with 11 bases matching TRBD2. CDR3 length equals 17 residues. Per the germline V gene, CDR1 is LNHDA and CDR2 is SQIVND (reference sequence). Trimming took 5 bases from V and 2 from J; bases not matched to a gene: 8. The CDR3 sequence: CASSLTSGDIAYNEQFF. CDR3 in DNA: TGTGCCAGTAGTCTGACTAGCGGGGATATAGCCTACAATGAGCAGTTCTTC. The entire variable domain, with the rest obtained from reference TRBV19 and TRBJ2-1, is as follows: DGGITQSPKYLFRKEGQNVTLSCEQNLNHDAMYWYRQDPGQGLRLIYYSQIVNDFQKGDIAEGYSVSREKKESFPLTVTSAQKNPTAFYLCASSLTSGDIAYNEQFFGPGTRLTVL.

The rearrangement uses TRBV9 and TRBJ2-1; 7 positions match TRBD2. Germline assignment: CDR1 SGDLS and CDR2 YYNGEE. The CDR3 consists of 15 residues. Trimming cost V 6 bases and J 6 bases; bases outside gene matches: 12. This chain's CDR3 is CASTPMAGAFNEQFF. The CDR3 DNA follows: TGTGCCAGCACCCCAATGGCGGGAGCGTTCAATGAGCAGTTCTTC.

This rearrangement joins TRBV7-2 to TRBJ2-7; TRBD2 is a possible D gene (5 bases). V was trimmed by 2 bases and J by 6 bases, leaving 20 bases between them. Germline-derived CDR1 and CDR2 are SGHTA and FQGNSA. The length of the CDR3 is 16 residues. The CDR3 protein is CASSLIGARLAPEQYF. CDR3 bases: TGTGCCAGCAGCTTAATAGGAGCGAGGCTAGCACCCGAGCAGTACTTC.

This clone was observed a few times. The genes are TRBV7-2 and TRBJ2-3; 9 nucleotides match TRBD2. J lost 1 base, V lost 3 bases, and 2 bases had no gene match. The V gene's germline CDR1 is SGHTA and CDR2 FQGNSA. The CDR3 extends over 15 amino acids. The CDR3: CASSFAGGGTDTQYF. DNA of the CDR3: TGTGCCAGCAGCTTTGCGGGAGGGGGCACAGATACGCAGTATTTT. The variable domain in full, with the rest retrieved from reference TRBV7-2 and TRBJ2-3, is GAGVSQSPSNKVTEKGKDVELRCDPISGHTALYWYRQSLGQGLEFLIYFQGNSAPDKSGLPSDRFSAERTGGSVSTLTIQRTQQEDSAVYLCASSFAGGGTDTQYFGPGTRLTVL.